These 22 T cell receptor beta chains originate from one sample sequenced in a study of blood T cells in healthy people across ages. Using a J-beta primer mix together with a sample-barcoded 5' primer, a second PCR was run for about 6 to 12 cycles. TCRdb reanalysed the 5' RACE reads using MiXCR and keeps one entry per CDR3 protein. This table has around 780,000 distinct CDR3 sequences, under 30% appearing once. These data are also associated with another study on T cells of mothers and their children.

Sequenced: blood. Every receptor here comes from a boy aged 5-17 years in good health.

The genes are TRBV5-1 and TRBJ1-4; D is uncertain. Trimming took off 3 bases at V and 4 bases at J, with 10 bases between the two ends. CDR3 length: 14 amino acids. Germline loops: CDR1 SGHRS, CDR2 YFSETQ. The CDR3 spells CASSSTTDNEKLFF. As DNA, the CDR3 is TGCGCCAGCAGCTCCACAACAGATAATGAAAAACTGTTTTTT. The full variable domain, its missing parts supplied by reference TRBV5-1 and TRBJ1-4, is KAGVTQTPRYLIKTRGQQVTLSCSPISGHRSVSWYQQTPGQGLQFLFEYFSETQRNKGNFPGRFSGRQFSNSRSEMNVSTLELGDSALYLCASSSTTDNEKLFFGSGTQLSVL.

In this sample, this clonotype turned up a few times. The CDR3 DNA reads TGTGCCAGCAGCTTGGGAAACCCAAGAGGAAACACCATATATTTT. Residues: CASSLGNPRGNTIYF. The rearrangement joins TRBV11-1 to TRBJ1-3; D gene uncertain. V lost 3 bases to trimming and J lost 4 bases, with 13 bases between them. Germline assignment: CDR1 SGHAT and CDR2 FQDESV (reference sequence). This CDR3 has 15 amino acids.

The chain has TRBV7-2 and TRBJ2-5; TRBD2 agrees at 9 bases. J gave up 6 bases and V 5 bases, and 10 bases lay outside the gene matches. The CDR3 length is 15 residues. Per germline, CDR1 SGHTA and CDR2 FQGNSA. The CDR3 loop is CASSKPGLAGQTQYF. CDR3 nucleotides: TGTGCCAGCAGCAAACCGGGACTAGCCGGGCAGACCCAGTACTTC.

The chain is built from TRBV7-2 and TRBJ2-5; 9 bases are a match to TRBD1. The end of the DNA is better explained by TRBJ2-7, so the J call may be wrong. Germline V gene lookup returns CDR1 SGHTA and CDR2 FQGNSA. This CDR3 region has 16 residues. DNA of the CDR3: TGTGCCAGCAGCCTGATGGGGGGGACAGGGCCCCACGAGCAGTACTTC. Amino acids: CASSLMGGTGPHEQYF.

The V gene is TRBV12-3 or TRBV12-4, the J gene TRBJ1-1; the D gene is possibly TRBD1 (5 bases). This CDR3 has 13 amino acids. V shed 2 bases and J shed 7 bases, with 11 bases lying between them. CDR3 nucleotide sequence: TGTGCCAGCAGTTTAATGGGGGGTAATGAAGCTTTCTTT. Amino acid sequence: CASSLMGGNEAFF.

This clonotype appeared a few times. In DNA, the CDR3 is TGTGCCAGCAGCTTAGACGGGGGGCAGCCAGATACGCAGTATTTT. Amino acids: CASSLDGGQPDTQYF. V and J are TRBV7-9 and TRBJ2-3, with D perhaps TRBD2 (7 bases). Germline loops: CDR1 SEHNR, CDR2 FQNEAQ (reference sequence). The ends were cut back, 1 base at V and 4 bases at J, with 12 bases in the middle. This CDR3 contains 15 residues.

V gene TRBV5-1 combines with J gene TRBJ1-2, with TRBD1 matching over 10 bases. J was trimmed by 6 bases and V by 0 bases; bases with no gene match: 5. This CDR3 is 15 amino acids long. From germline, CDR1 is SGHRS and CDR2 YFSETQ. The DNA of the CDR3 is TGCGCCAGCAGCTTGGAGTGGGACAGGGGAAATGGCTACACCTTC. As protein: CASSLEWDRGNGYTF.

This chain connects TRBV27 to TRBJ2-1; D ambiguous. The germline V gene has CDR1 MNHEY and CDR2 SMNVEV (reference sequence). The germline V and J ends were trimmed by 1 base and 1 base, with 8 bases remaining between them. This CDR3 contains 15 residues. The CDR3 region is CASSLLAVSYNEQFF. DNA for the CDR3: TGTGCCAGCAGTTTATTGGCGGTATCCTACAATGAGCAGTTCTTC.

The J gene is TRBJ2-7, the V gene TRBV12-3 or TRBV12-4, with D hard to call. V was trimmed by 6 bases and J by 2 bases, leaving 11 bases between them. The CDR3 is made up of 13 amino acids. CDR3 bases: TGTGCCAGCAGCTCCACAACCCCCTACGAGCAGTACTTC. Amino acid sequence: CASSSTTPYEQYF.

In its sample, this clonotype was seen a few times. At one of its ends the junction is not consistent with the germline gene, which may arise from a read error. The chain recombines TRBV6-2 or TRBV6-3 with TRBJ2-5; perhaps D is TRBD1 or TRBD2 (5 bases each). Per germline, CDR1 MNHEY and CDR2 SVGEGT. This CDR3 is built from 10 residues. The CDR3 DNA reads as TGTGCCAGCAGTCGGTGGGGGTTGCACTTC. This encodes CASSRWGLHF.

This clonotype showed up just a few times. The CDR3 DNA sequence: TGTGCCAGCAGCCCCCGGATAAAAACAGGGTACTTC. This sequence encodes CASSPRIKTGYF. The chain joins TRBV7-2 to TRBJ2-5, with a tentative D call TRBD1 (5 bases). The germline V and J ends were trimmed by 5 bases and 13 bases, with 17 bases remaining between them. Looked up from germline, CDR1 is SGHTA and CDR2 is FQGNSA. CDR3 length: 12 residues.

The J gene is TRBJ1-2, the V gene TRBV10-3; 10 bases match TRBD1. Germline lookup yields CDR1 ENHRY and CDR2 SYGVKD. This CDR3 comprises 12 residues. Trimming cost V 6 bases and J 6 bases; bases outside gene matches: 1. CDR3 DNA sequence: TGTGCCATCAGGGGGACAGGGGATGGCTACACCTTC. It codes for CAIRGTGDGYTF.

The genes are TRBV28 and TRBJ1-2, with D unresolved. V was pared by 2 bases and J by 8 bases, with 9 bases between. The germline V gene has CDR1 MDHEN and CDR2 SYDVKM. The CDR3 runs 12 residues. This chain's CDR3 is CASSLGLRGYTF. The CDR3 region has the DNA TGTGCCAGCAGTTTAGGACTTCGCGGCTACACCTTC.

This clonotype appeared a few times. The chain uses TRBV7-9 and TRBJ1-1, with D unclear. The germline V and J ends were trimmed by 4 bases and 5 bases, with 11 bases remaining between them. The CDR3 has 13 amino acids. Germline lookup yields CDR1 SEHNR and CDR2 FQNEAQ (reference sequence). CDR3 region: CASSSTLETEAFF. CDR3 in DNA: TGTGCCAGCAGCTCAACCCTTGAGACTGAAGCTTTCTTT.

The V and J genes are TRBV29-1 and TRBJ2-5; no clear D gene. Trimming stripped 1 base from V and 1 base from J, with 4 bases between. The CDR3 covers 12 residues. In germline, CDR1 is SQVTM, CDR2 ANQGSEA. CDR3 residues: CSVEGVQETQYF. The DNA for the CDR3 is TGCAGCGTTGAAGGGGTCCAAGAGACCCAGTACTTC.

The chain recombines TRBV12-3 or TRBV12-4 with TRBJ2-5, with 7 bases matching TRBD1. The J call may be mistaken, given a closer DNA end match to TRBJ2-7. This CDR3 has 16 amino acids. The CDR3 sequence: CASTRIGRRGFYEQYF. The CDR3 bases are TGTGCCAGCACCCGAATCGGGCGCAGGGGGTTCTACGAGCAGTACTTC.

The table lists this clonotype with a few counts. V and J are TRBV2 and TRBJ2-4; D uncertain. Germline CDR1 SNHLY, CDR2 FYNNEI. This CDR3 comprises 14 residues. V was trimmed by 6 bases and J by 5 bases, leaving 14 bases between them. The chain's CDR3 is CASRLRTDQNIQYF. CDR3 in DNA: TGTGCCAGCAGGCTACGGACGGATCAAAACATTCAGTACTTC.

Points on this clonotype: Germline is not matched at one junction end, which may reflect a read error. The V and J genes are TRBV18 and TRBJ1-1; D uncertain. CDR3 length: 13 amino acids. The germline V gene has CDR1 KGHSH and CDR2 LQKENI. CDR3 residues: CASSPIRSSEASF. CDR3 in DNA: TGTGCCAGCTCACCAATAAGGTCGTCTGAAGCTTCCTTT.

The J gene is TRBJ1-1, the V gene TRBV12-3 or TRBV12-4; D unresolved. The CDR3 contains 15 residues. The germline V and J ends were trimmed by 2 bases and 1 base, with 11 bases remaining between them. CDR3 sequence (DNA): TGTGCCAGCAGTTTACGCCGGGGAACGAACACTGAAGCTTTCTTT. Its protein product is CASSLRRGTNTEAFF.

The chain combines TRBV20-1 with TRBJ1-3, with D tentatively TRBD1 (6 bases). Trimming stripped 5 bases from V and 4 bases from J, with 18 bases between. The CDR3 loop spans 15 amino acids. Germline V lookup: CDR1 DFQATT, CDR2 SNEGSKA (reference sequence). The CDR3 reads CSAPRRGGSGNTIYF. The CDR3 DNA reads TGCAGTGCTCCTAGGAGGGGGGGCTCAGGAAACACCATATATTTT.

This clonotype was detected a few times. The V and J genes are TRBV6-1 and TRBJ2-6, with a possible D match to TRBD1 (6 bases). The CDR3 loop spans 19 amino acids. CDR1 is MNHNS, CDR2 SASEGT, per germline. Trimming stripped 7 bases from V and 0 bases from J, with 22 bases between. CDR3 nucleotide sequence: TGTGCCAGCACCACACAACCACCGGGACAACTCTCTGGGGCCAACGTCCTGACTTTC. It codes for CASTTQPPGQLSGANVLTF.

There are a few counts of this clonotype. The chain uses TRBV20-1 and TRBJ1-4; D possibly corresponds to TRBD1 (5 bases). The V gene lost 0 bases and the J gene lost 8 bases, with 16 bases spanning the gap. This CDR3 has 15 residues. Germline CDR1 DFQATT, CDR2 SNEGSKA (reference sequence). CDR3 in DNA: TGCAGTGCTAGAGATCATGGCAGGGACCAAGAAAAACTGTTTTTT. This encodes CSARDHGRDQEKLFF.